This entry describes one T cell receptor beta chain. In the original workflow: Amplification of reference gene primers provided the estimated nucleated cell counts. The repertoire was sequenced with immunoSEQ multiplex PCR; TCRdb's copy has only in-frame clones and lacks some. For V, J and clone size, that table is used; D and trimming come from the DNA. The sample carries about 310,000 clones, around 89% recorded once. The data are from a study of blood T cell repertoires in COVID-19. The study drew participants aged about 18 to 89 years from approximately 23 US areas. This CDR3 contains 14 residues. Germline CDR1 is LNHDA and CDR2 is SQIVND (reference sequence). V was pared by 3 bases and J by 5 bases, with 4 bases of the junction left unmatched.

The sequence came from a woman between 18 and 29 years old with acute COVID-19. Material: PBMCs or T cells enriched from blood (not recorded which). The chain uses TRBV19 and TRBJ1-5; 7 bases align to TRBD1. In DNA form, the CDR3 reads TGTGCCAGTAGTATCGGACAGGATCATCAGCCCCAGCATTTT. Protein product: CASSIGQDHQPQHF.